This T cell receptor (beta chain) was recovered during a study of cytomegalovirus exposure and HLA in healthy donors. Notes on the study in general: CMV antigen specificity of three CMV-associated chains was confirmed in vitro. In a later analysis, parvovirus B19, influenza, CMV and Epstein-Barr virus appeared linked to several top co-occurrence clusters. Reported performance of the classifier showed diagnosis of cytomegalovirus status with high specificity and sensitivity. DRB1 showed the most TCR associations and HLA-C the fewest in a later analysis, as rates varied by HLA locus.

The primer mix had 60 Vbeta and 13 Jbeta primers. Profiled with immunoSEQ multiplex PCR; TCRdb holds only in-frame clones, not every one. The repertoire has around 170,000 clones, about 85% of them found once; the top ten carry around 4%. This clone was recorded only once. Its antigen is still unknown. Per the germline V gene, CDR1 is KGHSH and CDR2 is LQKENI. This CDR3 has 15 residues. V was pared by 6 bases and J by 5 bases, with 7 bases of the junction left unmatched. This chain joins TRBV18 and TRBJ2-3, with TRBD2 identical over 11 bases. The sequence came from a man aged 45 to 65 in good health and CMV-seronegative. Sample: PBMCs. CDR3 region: CASSSLAGAVDTQYF. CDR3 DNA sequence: TGTGCCAGCTCGTCACTAGCGGGGGCCGTAGATACGCAGTATTTT.